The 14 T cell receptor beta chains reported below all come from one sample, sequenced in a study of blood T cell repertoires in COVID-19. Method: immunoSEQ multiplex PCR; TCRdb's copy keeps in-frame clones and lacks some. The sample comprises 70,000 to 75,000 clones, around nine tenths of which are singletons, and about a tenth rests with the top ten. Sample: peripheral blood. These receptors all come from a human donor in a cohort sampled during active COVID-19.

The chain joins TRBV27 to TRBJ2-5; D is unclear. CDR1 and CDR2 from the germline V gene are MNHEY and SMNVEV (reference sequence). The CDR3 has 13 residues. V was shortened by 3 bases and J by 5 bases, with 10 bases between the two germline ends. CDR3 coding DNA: TGTGCCAGCAGTTTTGGGCAGTCTGAGACCCAGTACTTC. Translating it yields CASSFGQSETQYF.

The CDR3 reads CASSTGQISNQPQHF. In DNA, the CDR3 is TGTGCCAGTAGTACCGGACAGATTAGCAATCAGCCCCAGCATTTT. The chain recombines TRBV19 with TRBJ1-5; a weak D match, TRBD1 (6 bases). The CDR3 extends over 15 amino acids. Germline V lookup: CDR1 LNHDA, CDR2 SQIVND (reference sequence). The V and J ends lost 4 bases and 0 bases respectively, with 10 bases between them.

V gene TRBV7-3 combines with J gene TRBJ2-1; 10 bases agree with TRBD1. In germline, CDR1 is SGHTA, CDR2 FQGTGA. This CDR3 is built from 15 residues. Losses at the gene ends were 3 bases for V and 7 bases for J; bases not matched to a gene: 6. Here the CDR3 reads CASSFGTGAINEQFF. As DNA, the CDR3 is TGTGCCAGCAGCTTCGGGACAGGGGCTATAAATGAGCAGTTCTTC.

The CDR3 sequence is CASSFVDRSNTEAFF. The DNA of the CDR3 is TGTGCCAGCAGTTTCGTGGACAGATCGAACACTGAAGCTTTCTTT. The gene calls are TRBV28 and TRBJ1-1; D is perhaps TRBD1 (6 bases). Germline CDR1 reads MDHEN; CDR2 reads SYDVKM. The CDR3 totals 15 residues. V was trimmed by 3 bases and J by 1 base, leaving 12 bases between them.

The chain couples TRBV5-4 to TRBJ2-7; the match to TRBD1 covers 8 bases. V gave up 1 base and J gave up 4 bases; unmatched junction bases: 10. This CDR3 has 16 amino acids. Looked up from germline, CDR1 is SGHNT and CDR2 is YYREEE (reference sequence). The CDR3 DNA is TGTGCCAGCAGCTTGACTCCGCGACAGGGGAGGTACGAGCAGTACTTC. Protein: CASSLTPRQGRYEQYF.

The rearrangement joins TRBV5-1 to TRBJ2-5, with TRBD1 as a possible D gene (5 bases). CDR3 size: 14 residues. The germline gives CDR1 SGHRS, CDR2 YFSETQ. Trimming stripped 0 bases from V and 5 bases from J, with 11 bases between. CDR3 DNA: TGCGCCAGCAGCTTGGAGGTGGGGCGGGAGACCCAGTACTTC. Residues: CASSLEVGRETQYF.

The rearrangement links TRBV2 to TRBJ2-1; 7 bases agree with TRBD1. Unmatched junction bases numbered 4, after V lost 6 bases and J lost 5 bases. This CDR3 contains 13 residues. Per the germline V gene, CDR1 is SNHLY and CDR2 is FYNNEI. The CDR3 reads CASSADRDNEQFF. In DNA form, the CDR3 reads TGTGCCAGCAGCGCAGACAGGGACAATGAGCAGTTCTTC.

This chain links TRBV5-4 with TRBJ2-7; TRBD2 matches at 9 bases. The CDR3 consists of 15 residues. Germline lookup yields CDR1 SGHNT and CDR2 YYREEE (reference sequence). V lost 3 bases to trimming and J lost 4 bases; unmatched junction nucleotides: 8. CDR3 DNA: TGTGCCAGCAGCTCAGACCCGGGACTAGCTTACGAGCAGTACTTC. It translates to CASSSDPGLAYEQYF.

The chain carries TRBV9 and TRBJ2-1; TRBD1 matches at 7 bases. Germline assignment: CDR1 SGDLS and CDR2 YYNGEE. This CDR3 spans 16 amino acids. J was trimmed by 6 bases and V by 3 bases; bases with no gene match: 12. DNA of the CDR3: TGTGCCAGCAGCGAACGACAGGGTCTAGGAGGCAATGAGCAGTTCTTC. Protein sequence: CASSERQGLGGNEQFF.

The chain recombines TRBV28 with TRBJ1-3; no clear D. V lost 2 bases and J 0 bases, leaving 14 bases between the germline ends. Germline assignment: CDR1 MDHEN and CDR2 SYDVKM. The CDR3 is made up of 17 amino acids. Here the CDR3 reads CASSLRTLSSSGNTIYF. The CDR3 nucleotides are TGTGCCAGCAGTTTACGGACTCTCTCCAGCTCTGGAAACACCATATATTTT.

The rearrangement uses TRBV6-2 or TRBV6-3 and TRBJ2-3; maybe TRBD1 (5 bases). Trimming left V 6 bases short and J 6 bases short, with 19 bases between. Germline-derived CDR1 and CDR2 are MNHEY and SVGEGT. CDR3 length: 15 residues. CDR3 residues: CASRPLVRTRDTQYF. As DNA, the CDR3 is TGTGCCAGCAGACCTCTCGTCCGGACACGGGATACGCAGTATTTT.

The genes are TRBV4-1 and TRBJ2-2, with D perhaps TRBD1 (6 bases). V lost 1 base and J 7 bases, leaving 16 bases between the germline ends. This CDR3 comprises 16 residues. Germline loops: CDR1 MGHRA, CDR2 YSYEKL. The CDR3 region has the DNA TGCGCCAGCAGCCAAGTAGTGGGGGCTTGGGGCGGGGAGCTGTTTTTT. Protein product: CASSQVVGAWGGELFF.

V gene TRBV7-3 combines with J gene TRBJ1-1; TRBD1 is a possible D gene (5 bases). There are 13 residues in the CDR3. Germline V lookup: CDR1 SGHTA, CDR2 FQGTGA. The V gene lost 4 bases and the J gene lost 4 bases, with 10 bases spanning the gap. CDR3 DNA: TGTGCCAGCAGCTCCGCTAGGGGCACTGAAGCTTTCTTT. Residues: CASSSARGTEAFF.

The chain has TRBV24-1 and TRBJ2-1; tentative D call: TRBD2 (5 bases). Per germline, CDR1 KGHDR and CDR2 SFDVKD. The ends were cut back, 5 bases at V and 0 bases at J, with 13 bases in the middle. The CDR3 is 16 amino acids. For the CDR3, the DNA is TGTGCCACCAGTGCCCAGCGGAGCAGCTCCTACAATGAGCAGTTCTTC. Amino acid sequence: CATSAQRSSSYNEQFF.